The clone carrying this TCR beta chain was counted many times. The antigen is not known. Documented time point: patch test 3, about 24 weeks after DPC sensitization. The treatment is: therapeutic diphenylcyclopropenone sensitization with weekly scalp DPC. Blood was collected ahead of every patch test applied. The sample comes from a study of human T cells and chemical hapten exposure. Overall study findings and caveats: While controls formed fewer of them, expanded TCRs formed significantly more large CDR3 similarity clusters.

This CDR3 comprises 13 residues. Germline values: CDR1 DFQATT, CDR2 SNEGSKA (reference sequence). The V gene lost 8 bases and the J gene lost 4 bases, with 17 bases spanning the gap. The library put unique molecular identifiers onto individual cDNA molecules. TCRdb reprocessed the RACE reads via MiXCR and lists one record per CDR3 protein. There are under 55,000 distinct CDR3 sequences in the sample; approximately 9.9% occur only once, and approximately 15% lies in the top ten. The rearrangement joins TRBV20-1 to TRBJ1-2; D gene ambiguous. The material sequenced was whole blood, taken in connection with sensitization to the hapten diphenylcyclopropenone (DPC). The clonotype comes from a woman in her forties with alopecia areata. Some clones in this sample may be carry-over from other donors' samples. The DNA of the CDR3 is TGCAGTTCAGACGGCGAGAATCTCTATGGCTACACCTTC. Its protein is CSSDGENLYGYTF.